The 12 T cell receptor beta chains listed next were all sequenced from one sample in a study of T-cell memory formation after mild COVID-19. TCRdb passed the 5' RACE reads through MiXCR, listing each CDR3 protein once. Here the sample spans hundreds of thousands of distinct CDR3 sequences, about 15% being singletons. Material for sequencing was PBMCs or a T cell subset sorted from them (not recorded which). The receptors were sampled from a man aged 18 to 30 who had mild COVID-19 (a few samples of this study predate the infection). Cell type and time point are not known.

V is TRBV7-2 and J is TRBJ1-5, with D possibly matching TRBD1 (5 bases). Deletions cut 2 bases from V and 7 bases from J, with 12 bases between. The CDR3 contains 14 residues. Per germline, CDR1 SGHTA and CDR2 FQGNSA. The CDR3 is CASSLPGSGQPQHF. The CDR3 nucleotides read TGTGCCAGCAGCTTACCAGGGTCGGGGCAGCCCCAGCATTTT.

This clonotype has more than one count but fewer than ten. The chain joins TRBV11-2 to TRBJ1-2; 7 bases are shared with TRBD1. There are 14 residues in the CDR3. Losses at the gene ends were 7 bases for V and 5 bases for J; bases not matched to a gene: 10. Germline V gene lookup returns CDR1 SGHAT and CDR2 FQNNGV. This CDR3 reads CASTRPGQKYGYTF. The CDR3 bases are TGTGCCAGCACGAGACCGGGACAGAAGTATGGCTACACCTTC.

This clonotype has just a few counts. J is TRBJ1-1 and V is TRBV20-1, with D hard to call. The CDR3 contains 11 residues. V lost 3 bases to trimming and J lost 6 bases, with 8 bases between them. CDR1 is DFQATT, CDR2 SNEGSKA, per germline (reference sequence). CDR3 DNA: TGCAGTGCTAGTATTTTCGCTGAAGCTTTCTTT. Translation: CSASIFAEAFF.

The chain couples TRBV27 to TRBJ1-4; maybe TRBD1 (6 bases). The germline V gene has CDR1 MNHEY and CDR2 SMNVEV (reference sequence). The CDR3 has 14 amino acids. The V and J ends lost 2 bases and 8 bases respectively, with 12 bases between them. CDR3: CASSLTGFSEKLFF. The CDR3, as DNA: TGTGCCAGCAGTTTAACAGGGTTTAGCGAAAAACTGTTTTTT.

The rearrangement links TRBV21-1 to TRBJ2-7; the table assigns TRBD1, which was not confirmed against the DNA. TRBV21-1 is tagged as a pseudogene. CDR3 length: 16 amino acids. CDR3 amino acids: CASSKDRERMTYEQYV. The CDR3 bases are TGTGCCAGCAGCAAAGATCGGGAACGGATGACCTACGAGCAGTACGTC.

V is TRBV10-3 and J is TRBJ2-7, with D uncertain. The CDR3 runs to 9 residues. Germline CDR1 is ENHRY and CDR2 is SYGVKD. The germline V and J ends were trimmed by 10 bases and 3 bases, with 4 bases remaining between them. The CDR3 loop is CATYYEQYV. The CDR3 region has the DNA TGTGCCACTTACTACGAGCAGTACGTC.

The V gene is TRBV9, the J gene TRBJ2-1, with D possibly TRBD1 on 6 matching bases. Deletions cut 0 bases from V and 8 bases from J, with 18 bases between. The CDR3 covers 16 residues. Germline values: CDR1 SGDLS, CDR2 YYNGEE. The CDR3: CASSVGHRVLSDEQFF. CDR3 nucleotides: TGTGCCAGCAGCGTAGGCCACAGGGTTCTAAGTGATGAGCAGTTCTTC.

In this sample, this clonotype turned up many times. The V call is TRBV5-5, the J call TRBJ2-5; the D is unclear. The germline V and J ends were trimmed by 6 bases and 5 bases, with 14 bases remaining between them. This CDR3 spans 13 amino acids. CDR1 is SGHKS, CDR2 YYEKEE, per germline (reference sequence). CDR3 bases: TGTGCCAGCAATCTAGGGCCAGCGGAGACCCAGTACTTC. As protein: CASNLGPAETQYF. The variable domain in full, completed from reference TRBV5-5 and TRBJ2-5, reads DAGVTQSPTHLIKTRGQQVTLRCSPISGHKSVSWYQQVLGQGPQFIFQYYEKEERGRGNFPDRFSARQFPNYSSELNVNALLLGDSALYLCASNLGPAETQYFGPGTRLLVL.

The chain is built from TRBV7-9 and TRBJ2-7; 10 nucleotides agree with TRBD1. The germline gives CDR1 SEHNR, CDR2 FQNEAQ (reference sequence). The V gene end was trimmed by 5 bases and the J gene end by 5 bases; junction bases not matched to a gene: 6. This CDR3 contains 14 residues. Here the CDR3 reads CASSRPGTGDEQYF. In DNA form, the CDR3 reads TGTGCCAGCAGCCGACCCGGGACAGGGGACGAGCAGTACTTC.

This chain joins TRBV12-3 or TRBV12-4 and TRBJ2-1; D is unresolved. The CDR3 totals 13 residues. The V end lost 2 bases, the J end lost 6 bases, and 8 bases lay between the germline ends. CDR3 region: CASSLRPLNEQFF. DNA of the CDR3: TGTGCCAGCAGTTTAAGACCGCTCAATGAGCAGTTCTTC.

This clonotype was picked up many times. The chain recombines TRBV18 with TRBJ2-3; D remains ambiguous. Germline V gene sequence: CDR1 KGHSH, CDR2 LQKENI. The CDR3 consists of 12 residues. The germline V and J ends were trimmed by 8 bases and 2 bases, with 8 bases remaining between them. The CDR3 nucleotides read TGTGCCAGCAGCCCCCCCACAGATACGCAGTATTTT. Translating it yields CASSPPTDTQYF.

This sequence joins TRBV12-2 and TRBJ2-3; TRBD2, the D gene given by the table, was not confirmed from the DNA. TRBV12-2 has pseudogene status. This CDR3 has 18 residues. This CDR3 reads CASRSHSGLAGTTDTQYF. DNA for the CDR3: TGTGCAAGTCGCTCACACTCGGGGCTAGCGGGGACCACAGATACGCAGTATTTT.